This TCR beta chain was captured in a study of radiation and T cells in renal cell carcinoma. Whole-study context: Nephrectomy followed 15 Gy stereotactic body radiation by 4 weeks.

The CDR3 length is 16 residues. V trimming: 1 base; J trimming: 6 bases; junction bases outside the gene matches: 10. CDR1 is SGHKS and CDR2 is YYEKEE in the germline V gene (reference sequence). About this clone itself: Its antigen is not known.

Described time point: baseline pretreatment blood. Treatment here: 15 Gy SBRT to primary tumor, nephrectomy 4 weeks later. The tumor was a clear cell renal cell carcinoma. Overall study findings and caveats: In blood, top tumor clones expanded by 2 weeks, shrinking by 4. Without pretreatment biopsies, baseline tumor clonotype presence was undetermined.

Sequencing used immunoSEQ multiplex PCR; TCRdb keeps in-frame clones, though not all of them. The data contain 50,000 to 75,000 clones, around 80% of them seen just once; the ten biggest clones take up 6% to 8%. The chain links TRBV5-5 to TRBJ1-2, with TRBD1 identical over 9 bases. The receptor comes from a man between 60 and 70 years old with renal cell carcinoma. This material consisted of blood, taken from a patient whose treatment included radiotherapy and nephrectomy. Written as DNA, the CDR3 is TGTGCCAGCAGCTTGTTAGGGAAAACAGGGGGCCATGGCTACACCTTC. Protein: CASSLLGKTGGHGYTF.